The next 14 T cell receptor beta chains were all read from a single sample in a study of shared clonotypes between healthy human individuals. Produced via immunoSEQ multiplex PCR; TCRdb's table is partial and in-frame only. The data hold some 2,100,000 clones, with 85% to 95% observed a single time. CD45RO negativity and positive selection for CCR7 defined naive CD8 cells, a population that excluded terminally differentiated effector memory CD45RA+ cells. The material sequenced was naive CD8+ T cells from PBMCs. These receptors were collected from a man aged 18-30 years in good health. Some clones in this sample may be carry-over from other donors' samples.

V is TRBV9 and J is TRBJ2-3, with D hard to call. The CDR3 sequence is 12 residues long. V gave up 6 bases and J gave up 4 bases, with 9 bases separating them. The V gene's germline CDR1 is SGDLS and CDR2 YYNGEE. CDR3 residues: CASKGRADTQYF. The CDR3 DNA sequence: TGTGCCAGCAAGGGTAGGGCAGATACGCAGTATTTT.

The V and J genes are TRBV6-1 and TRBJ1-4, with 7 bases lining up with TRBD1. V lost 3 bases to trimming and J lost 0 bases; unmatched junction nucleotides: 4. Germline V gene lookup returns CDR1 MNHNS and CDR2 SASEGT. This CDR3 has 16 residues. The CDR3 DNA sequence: TGTGCCAGCAGTGACCCGCAGGGGGCAACTAATGAAAAACTGTTTTTT. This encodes CASSDPQGATNEKLFF.

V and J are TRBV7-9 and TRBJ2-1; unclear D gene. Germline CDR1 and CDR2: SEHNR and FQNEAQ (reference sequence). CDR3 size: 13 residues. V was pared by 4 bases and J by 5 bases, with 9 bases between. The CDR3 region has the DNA TGTGCCAGCAGCTACCCTGAGGACAATGAGCAGTTCTTC. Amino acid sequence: CASSYPEDNEQFF.

The CDR3 bases are TGTGCCAGCAGCCCCGCAAGTCTAGGGGCCATCTACTCTGGGGCCAACGTCCTGACTTTC. It translates to CASSPASLGAIYSGANVLTF. The rearrangement joins TRBV7-8 to TRBJ2-6; D possibly corresponds to TRBD1 (5 bases). There are 20 residues in the CDR3. In germline, CDR1 is SGHVS, CDR2 FQNEAQ. V lost 5 bases and J lost 0, with 23 bases in between.

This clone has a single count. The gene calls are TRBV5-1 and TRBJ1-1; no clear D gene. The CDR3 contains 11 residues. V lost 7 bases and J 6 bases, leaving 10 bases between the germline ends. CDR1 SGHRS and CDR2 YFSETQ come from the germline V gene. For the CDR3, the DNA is TGCGCCAGCCCGGGAGAGGCTGAAGCTTTCTTT. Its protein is CASPGEAEAFF.

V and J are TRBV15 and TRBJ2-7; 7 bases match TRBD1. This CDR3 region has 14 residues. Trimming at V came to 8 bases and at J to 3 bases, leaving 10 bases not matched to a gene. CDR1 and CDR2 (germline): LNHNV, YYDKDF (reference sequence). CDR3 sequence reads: CATGRTGRLYEQYF. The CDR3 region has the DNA TGTGCCACCGGCCGGACAGGCCGACTCTACGAGCAGTACTTC. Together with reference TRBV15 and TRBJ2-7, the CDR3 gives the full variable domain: DAMVIQNPRYQVTQFGKPVTLSCSQTLNHNVMYWYQQKSSQAPKLLFHYYDKDFNNEADTPDNFQSRRPNTSFCFLDIRSPGLGDTAMYLCATGRTGRLYEQYFGPGTRLTVT.

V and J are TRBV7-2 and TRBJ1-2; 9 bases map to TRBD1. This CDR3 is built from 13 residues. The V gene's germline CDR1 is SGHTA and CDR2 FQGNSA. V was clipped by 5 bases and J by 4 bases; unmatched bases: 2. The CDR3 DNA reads TGTGCCAGCAGCCAGGACAGGGGCTATGGCTACACCTTC. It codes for CASSQDRGYGYTF.

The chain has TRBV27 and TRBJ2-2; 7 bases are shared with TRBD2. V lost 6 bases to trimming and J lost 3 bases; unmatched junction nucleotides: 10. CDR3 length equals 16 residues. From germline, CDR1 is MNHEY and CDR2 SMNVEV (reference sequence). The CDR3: CASSLRGGAYTGELFF. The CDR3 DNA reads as TGTGCCAGCAGCTTAAGGGGAGGGGCCTACACCGGGGAGCTGTTTTTT.

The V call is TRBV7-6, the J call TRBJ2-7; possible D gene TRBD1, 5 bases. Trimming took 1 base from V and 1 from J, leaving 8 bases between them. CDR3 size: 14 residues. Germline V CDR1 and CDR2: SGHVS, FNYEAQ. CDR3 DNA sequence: TGTGCCAGCAGCTTAGGGGGCGCGTCCTACGAGCAGTACTTC. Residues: CASSLGGASYEQYF.

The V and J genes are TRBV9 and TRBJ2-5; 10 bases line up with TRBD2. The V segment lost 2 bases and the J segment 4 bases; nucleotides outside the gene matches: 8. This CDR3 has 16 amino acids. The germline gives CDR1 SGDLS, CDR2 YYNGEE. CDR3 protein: CASSVSGRSLSETQYF. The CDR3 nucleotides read TGTGCCAGCAGCGTTAGCGGGAGGTCTCTCTCAGAGACCCAGTACTTC.

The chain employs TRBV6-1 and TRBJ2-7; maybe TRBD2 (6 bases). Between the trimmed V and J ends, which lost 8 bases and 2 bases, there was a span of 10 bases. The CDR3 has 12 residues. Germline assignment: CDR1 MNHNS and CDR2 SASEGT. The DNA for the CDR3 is TGTGCCAGCGGAGGGACGGCCTACGAGCAGTACTTC. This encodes CASGGTAYEQYF.

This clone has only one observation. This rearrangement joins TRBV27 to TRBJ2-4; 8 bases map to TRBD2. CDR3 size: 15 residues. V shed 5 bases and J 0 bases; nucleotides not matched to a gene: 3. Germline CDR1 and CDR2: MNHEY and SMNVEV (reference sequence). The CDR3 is CASSTSGLAKNIQYF. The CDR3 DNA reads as TGTGCCAGCAGTACTAGCGGACTAGCCAAAAACATTCAGTACTTC.

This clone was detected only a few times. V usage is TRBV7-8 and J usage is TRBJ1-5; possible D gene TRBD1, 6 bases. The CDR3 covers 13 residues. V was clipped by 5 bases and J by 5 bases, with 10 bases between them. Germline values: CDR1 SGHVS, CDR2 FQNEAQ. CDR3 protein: CASSPDSHQPQHF. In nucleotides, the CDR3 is TGTGCCAGCAGCCCGGACAGTCATCAGCCCCAGCATTTT.

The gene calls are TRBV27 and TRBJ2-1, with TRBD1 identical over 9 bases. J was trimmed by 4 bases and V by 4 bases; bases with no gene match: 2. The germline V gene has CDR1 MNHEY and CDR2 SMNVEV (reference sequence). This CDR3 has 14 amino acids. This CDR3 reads CASSYRGPYNEQFF. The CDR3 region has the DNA TGTGCCAGCAGTTACAGGGGGCCGTACAATGAGCAGTTCTTC.